This TCR beta chain was identified during a study of PD-1 blockade in classical Hodgkin lymphoma. Notes on the study in general: Newly diagnosed patients reportedly had lower baseline TCR diversity than healthy donors. Significant TCR diversity gains by C4D1 occurred in CD4+ but not CD8+ cells. Some patients began nivolumab under 1 year after ASCT. These patients were excluded from later analyses.

A remark on this clone: Its specificity is unknown.

All patients experienced relapse after autologous stem cell transplantation, and brentuximab vedotin exposure was variable. Sequenced by immunoSEQ multiplex PCR; TCRdb stores in-frame clones only, minus some. The sample contains some 64,000 clones, over 75% of which appear only once. Per the germline V gene, CDR1 is MGHRA and CDR2 is YSYEKL. The V gene end was trimmed by 3 bases and the J gene end by 0 bases; junction bases not matched to a gene: 4. The CDR3 spans 15 residues. Sequenced material: peripheral blood mononuclear cells (PBMCs), taken at baseline. The J gene is TRBJ1-1, the V gene TRBV4-1; 7 nucleotides align to TRBD1. This TCR derives from a human donor with classical Hodgkin lymphoma. CDR3: CASSHTGTVNTEAFF. The CDR3 DNA follows: TGCGCCAGCAGCCACACAGGGACAGTGAACACTGAAGCTTTCTTT.